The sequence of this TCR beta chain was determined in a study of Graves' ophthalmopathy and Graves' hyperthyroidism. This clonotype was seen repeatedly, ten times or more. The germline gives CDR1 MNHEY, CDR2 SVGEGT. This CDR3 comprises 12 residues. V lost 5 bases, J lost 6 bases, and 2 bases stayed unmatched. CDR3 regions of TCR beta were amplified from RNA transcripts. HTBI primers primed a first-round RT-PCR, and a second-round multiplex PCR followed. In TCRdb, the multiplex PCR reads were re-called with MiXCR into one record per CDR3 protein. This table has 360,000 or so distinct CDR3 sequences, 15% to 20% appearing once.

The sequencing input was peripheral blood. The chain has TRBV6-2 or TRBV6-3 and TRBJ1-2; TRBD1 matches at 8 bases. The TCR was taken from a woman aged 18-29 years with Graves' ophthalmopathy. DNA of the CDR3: TGTGCCAGCAGTCAGGGGGCGAATGGCTACACCTTC. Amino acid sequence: CASSQGANGYTF.